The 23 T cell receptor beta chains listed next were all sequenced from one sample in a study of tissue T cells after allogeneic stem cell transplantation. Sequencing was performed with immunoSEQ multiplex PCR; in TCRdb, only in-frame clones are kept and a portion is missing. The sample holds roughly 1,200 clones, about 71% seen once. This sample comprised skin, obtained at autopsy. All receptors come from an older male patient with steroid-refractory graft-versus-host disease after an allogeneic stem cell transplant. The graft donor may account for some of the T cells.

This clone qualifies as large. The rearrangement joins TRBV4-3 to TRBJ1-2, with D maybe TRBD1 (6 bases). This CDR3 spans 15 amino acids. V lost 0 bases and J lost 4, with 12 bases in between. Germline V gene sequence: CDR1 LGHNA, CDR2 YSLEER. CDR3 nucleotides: TGCGCCAGCAGCCAAGAGATCCAGGGGACCTATGGCTACACCTTC. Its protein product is CASSQEIQGTYGYTF.

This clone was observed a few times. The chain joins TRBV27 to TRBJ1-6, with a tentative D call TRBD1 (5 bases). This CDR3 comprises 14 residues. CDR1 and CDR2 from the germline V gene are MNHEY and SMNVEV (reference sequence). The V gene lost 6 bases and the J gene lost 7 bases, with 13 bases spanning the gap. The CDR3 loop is CASRRTGGNSPLHF. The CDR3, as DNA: TGTGCCAGCAGAAGGACGGGGGGGAATTCACCCCTCCACTTT.

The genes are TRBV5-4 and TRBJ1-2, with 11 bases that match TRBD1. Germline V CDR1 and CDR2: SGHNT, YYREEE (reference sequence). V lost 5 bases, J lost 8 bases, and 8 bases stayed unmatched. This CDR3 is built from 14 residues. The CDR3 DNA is TGTGCCAGCAGACGGGACAGGGGGGATATAGGCTACACCTTC. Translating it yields CASRRDRGDIGYTF.

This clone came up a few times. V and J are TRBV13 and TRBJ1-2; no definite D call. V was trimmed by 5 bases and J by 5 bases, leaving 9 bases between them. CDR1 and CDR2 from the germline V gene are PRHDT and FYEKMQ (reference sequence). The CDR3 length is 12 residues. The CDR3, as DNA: TGTGCCAGCAGCCGCCAAGGTTATGGCTACACCTTC. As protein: CASSRQGYGYTF. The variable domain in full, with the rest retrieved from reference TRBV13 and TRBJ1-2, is AAGVIQSPRHLIKEKRETATLKCYPIPRHDTVYWYQQGPGQDPQFLISFYEKMQSDKGSIPDRFSAQQFSDYHSELNMSSLELGDSALYFCASSRQGYGYTFGSGTRLTVV.

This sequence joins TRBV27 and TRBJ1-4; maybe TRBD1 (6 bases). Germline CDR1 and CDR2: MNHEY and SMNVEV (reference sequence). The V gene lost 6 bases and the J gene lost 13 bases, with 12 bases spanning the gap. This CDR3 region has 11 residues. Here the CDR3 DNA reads TGTGCCAGCAGATCCCAGGGGTTACTGTTTTTT. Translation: CASRSQGLLFF.

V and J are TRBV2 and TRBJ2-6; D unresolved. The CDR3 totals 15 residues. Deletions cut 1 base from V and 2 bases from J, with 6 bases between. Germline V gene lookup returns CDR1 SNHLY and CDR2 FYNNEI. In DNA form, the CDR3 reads TGTGCCAGCAGTGAAGTAGGACCTGGGGCCAACGTCCTGACTTTC. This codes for CASSEVGPGANVLTF.

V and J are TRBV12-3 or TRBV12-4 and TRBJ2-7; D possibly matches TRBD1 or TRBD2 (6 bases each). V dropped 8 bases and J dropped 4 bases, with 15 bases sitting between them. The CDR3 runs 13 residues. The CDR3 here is CASGGTSLYEQYF. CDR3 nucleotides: TGTGCCAGCGGGGGGACATCTTTATACGAGCAGTACTTC.

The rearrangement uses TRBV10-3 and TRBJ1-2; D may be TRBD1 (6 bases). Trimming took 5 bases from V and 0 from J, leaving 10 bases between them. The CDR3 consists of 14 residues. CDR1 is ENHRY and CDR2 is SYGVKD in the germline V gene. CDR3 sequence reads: CAISTGRSNYGYTF. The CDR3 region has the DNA TGTGCCATCAGTACAGGGCGGTCTAACTATGGCTACACCTTC.

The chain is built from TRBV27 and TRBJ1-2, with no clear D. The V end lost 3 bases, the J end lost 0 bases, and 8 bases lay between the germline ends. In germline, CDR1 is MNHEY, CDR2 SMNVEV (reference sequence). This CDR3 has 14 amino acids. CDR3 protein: CASSLGGSNYGYTF. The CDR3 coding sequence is TGTGCCAGCAGTTTGGGAGGGTCTAACTATGGCTACACCTTC.

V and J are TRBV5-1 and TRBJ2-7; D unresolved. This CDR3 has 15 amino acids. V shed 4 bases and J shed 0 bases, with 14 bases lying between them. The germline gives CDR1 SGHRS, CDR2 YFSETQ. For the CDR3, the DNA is TGCGCCAGCAGCCGGATGTCGGTTAGCTCCTACGAGCAGTACTTC. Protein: CASSRMSVSSYEQYF.

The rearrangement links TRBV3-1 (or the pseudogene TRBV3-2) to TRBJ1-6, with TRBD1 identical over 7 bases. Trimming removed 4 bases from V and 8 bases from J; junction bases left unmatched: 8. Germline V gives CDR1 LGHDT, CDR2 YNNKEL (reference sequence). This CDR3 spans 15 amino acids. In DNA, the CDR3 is TGTGCCAGCAGCCCTAGGGACAGCGTTGATTCACCCCTCCACTTT. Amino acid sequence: CASSPRDSVDSPLHF.

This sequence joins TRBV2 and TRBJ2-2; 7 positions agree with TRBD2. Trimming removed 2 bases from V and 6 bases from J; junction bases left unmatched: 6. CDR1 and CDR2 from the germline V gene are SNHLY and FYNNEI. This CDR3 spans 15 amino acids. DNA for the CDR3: TGTGCCAGCAGTGAAATGGTTGGGAGGGCCGGGGAGCTGTTTTTT. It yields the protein CASSEMVGRAGELFF.

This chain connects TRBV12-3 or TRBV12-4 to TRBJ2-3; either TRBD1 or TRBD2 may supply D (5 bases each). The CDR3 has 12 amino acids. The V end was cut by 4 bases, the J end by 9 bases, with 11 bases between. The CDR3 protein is CASSWDQQTQYF. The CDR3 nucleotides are TGTGCCAGCAGTTGGGACCAGCAGACGCAGTATTTT.

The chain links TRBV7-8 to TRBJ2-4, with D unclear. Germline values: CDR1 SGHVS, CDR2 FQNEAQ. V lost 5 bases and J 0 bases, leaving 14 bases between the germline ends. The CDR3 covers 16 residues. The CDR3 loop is CASSPPLRIAKNIQYF. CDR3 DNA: TGTGCCAGCAGCCCACCCCTCCGAATAGCCAAAAACATTCAGTACTTC.

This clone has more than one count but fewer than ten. DNA for the CDR3: TGTGCCAGTAGTATAGGACTGGGTGGCCGGGGGCCCCAGCATTTT. Its translation: CASSIGLGGRGPQHF. The chain carries TRBV19 and TRBJ1-5; D gene ambiguous. CDR1 is LNHDA, CDR2 SQIVND, per germline (reference sequence). The CDR3 length is 15 residues. Trimming pared 1 base from V and 9 bases from J, leaving 16 bases between.

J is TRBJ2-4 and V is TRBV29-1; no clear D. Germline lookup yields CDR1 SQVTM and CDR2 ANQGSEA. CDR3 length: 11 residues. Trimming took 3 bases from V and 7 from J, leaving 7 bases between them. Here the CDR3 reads CSVEFRNIQYF. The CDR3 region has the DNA TGCAGCGTTGAGTTTAGGAACATTCAGTACTTC.

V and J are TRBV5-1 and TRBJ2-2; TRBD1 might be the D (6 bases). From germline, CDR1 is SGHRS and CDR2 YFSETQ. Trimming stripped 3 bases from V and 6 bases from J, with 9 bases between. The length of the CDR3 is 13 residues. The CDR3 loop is CASSYGQPGELFF. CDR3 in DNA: TGCGCCAGCAGCTACGGACAGCCCGGGGAGCTGTTTTTT.

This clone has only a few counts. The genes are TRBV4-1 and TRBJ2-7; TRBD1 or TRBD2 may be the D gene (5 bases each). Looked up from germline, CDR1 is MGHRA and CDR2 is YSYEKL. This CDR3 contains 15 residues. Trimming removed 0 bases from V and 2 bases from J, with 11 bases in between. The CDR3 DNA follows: TGCGCCAGCAGCCAAGACCCAGGGAGCACCTACGAGCAGTACTTC. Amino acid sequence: CASSQDPGSTYEQYF.

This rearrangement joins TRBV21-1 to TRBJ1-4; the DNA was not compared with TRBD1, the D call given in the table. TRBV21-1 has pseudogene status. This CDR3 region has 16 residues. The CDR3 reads CASSKLRDRDLEKLFF. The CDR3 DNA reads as TGTGCCAGCAGCAAATTACGGGACAGGGATCTTGAAAAACTGTTTTTT.

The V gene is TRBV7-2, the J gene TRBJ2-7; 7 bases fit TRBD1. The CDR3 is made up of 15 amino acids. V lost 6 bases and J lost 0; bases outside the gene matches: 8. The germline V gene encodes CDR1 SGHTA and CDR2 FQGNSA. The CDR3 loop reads CASRKDRASSYEQYF. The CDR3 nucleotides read TGTGCCAGCAGAAAAGACAGGGCGAGCTCCTACGAGCAGTACTTC.

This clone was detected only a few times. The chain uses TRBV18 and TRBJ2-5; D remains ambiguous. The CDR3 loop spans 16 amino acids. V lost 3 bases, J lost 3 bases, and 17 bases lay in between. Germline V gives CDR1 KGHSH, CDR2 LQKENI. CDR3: CASSPGLLLLEETQYF. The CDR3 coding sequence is TGTGCCAGCTCACCTGGGCTCTTATTGCTCGAAGAGACCCAGTACTTC.

DNA for the CDR3: TGTGCCAGCAGCCAAAGATCTAGCGGGGGGGCTTCTGAGCAGTTCTTC. Residues: CASSQRSSGGASEQFF. The V call is TRBV7-6, the J call TRBJ2-1; 12 bases are shared with TRBD2. The germline CDR1 and CDR2 sequences are SGHVS and FNYEAQ. J lost 9 bases, V lost 5 bases, and 11 bases had no gene match. The CDR3 covers 16 residues.

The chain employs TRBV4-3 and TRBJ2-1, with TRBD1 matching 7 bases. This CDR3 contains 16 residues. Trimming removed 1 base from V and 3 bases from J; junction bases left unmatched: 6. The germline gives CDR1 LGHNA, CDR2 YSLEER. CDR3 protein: CASSQGYRGFYNEQFF. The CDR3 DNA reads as TGCGCCAGCAGCCAAGGATACAGGGGATTCTACAATGAGCAGTTCTTC.